The 30 T cell receptor beta chains presented below share a single source sample, sequenced in a study of PD-L1 blockade in urothelial cancer. Generated by immunoSEQ multiplex PCR, the TCRdb table keeps only in-frame clones and is missing some. The sample has more than 40,000 clones; roughly 86% are singletons. Material: PBMCs, obtained around atezolizumab (anti-PD-L1) treatment. Every receptor here comes from a man in his sixties with urothelial cancer.

This clone was observed once. The chain employs TRBV2 and TRBJ2-2, with 12 positions matching TRBD2. This CDR3 region has 18 residues. J lost 9 bases, V lost 6 bases, and 17 bases had no gene match. The germline V gene encodes CDR1 SNHLY and CDR2 FYNNEI. The CDR3 loop reads CASRRLRRASGGAWELFF. The CDR3 nucleotides are TGTGCCAGCAGACGCCTCAGGAGGGCTAGCGGGGGGGCTTGGGAGCTGTTTTTT.

This clone was observed once. This chain joins TRBV7-2 and TRBJ2-1; 8 positions match TRBD1. The CDR3 consists of 15 residues. Per the germline V gene, CDR1 is SGHTA and CDR2 is FQGNSA. Germline trimming cut 5 bases from V and 6 bases from J; bases unmatched to any gene: 9. The CDR3 loop is CASSPGGQGANEQFF. The CDR3 nucleotides read TGTGCCAGCAGCCCGGGCGGGCAGGGGGCCAATGAGCAGTTCTTC.

This chain connects TRBV14 to TRBJ2-7; 8 bases line up with TRBD1. V shed 1 base and J 0 bases; nucleotides not matched to a gene: 20. In germline, CDR1 is SGHDN, CDR2 FVKESK. The CDR3 is 21 residues long. CDR3 region: CASSQVSGGDGGPRHSYEQYF. In nucleotides, the CDR3 is TGTGCCAGCAGCCAAGTCTCAGGGGGCGACGGGGGACCACGCCACTCCTACGAGCAGTACTTC.

CDR3 sequence (DNA): TGCGCCAGCAGCCAGCAGACTAGCACAGATACGCAGTATTTT. Translation gives CASSQQTSTDTQYF. The chain uses TRBV4-3 and TRBJ2-3; D unresolved. Germline CDR1 LGHNA, CDR2 YSLEER. The CDR3 consists of 14 residues. V was cut by 3 bases and J by 0 bases, with 7 bases left in between.

The V gene is TRBV27, the J gene TRBJ2-5, with 7 bases fitting TRBD1. Trimming cost V 5 bases and J 5 bases; bases outside gene matches: 11. Germline V gives CDR1 MNHEY, CDR2 SMNVEV (reference sequence). The CDR3 is 15 residues long. This chain's CDR3 is CASSHIQGVRETQYF. CDR3 sequence (DNA): TGTGCCAGCAGTCACATTCAGGGGGTTCGGGAGACCCAGTACTTC.

The sample holds a few counts of this clone. This chain links TRBV11-3 with TRBJ2-2; D call uncertain. Germline CDR1 is SGHNT and CDR2 is YENEEA. The V end lost 0 bases, the J end lost 5 bases, and 7 bases lay between the germline ends. The CDR3 runs 14 residues. The CDR3 DNA is TGTGCCAGCAGCTTAGACCCCGTAACCGGGGAGCTGTTTTTT. Encoded protein: CASSLDPVTGELFF.

The J gene is TRBJ2-7, the V gene TRBV28; a weak D match, TRBD2 (6 bases). This CDR3 is 12 amino acids long. Germline assignment: CDR1 MDHEN and CDR2 SYDVKM. V shed 6 bases and J shed 6 bases, with 12 bases lying between them. CDR3 sequence reads: CASRRKRVEQYF. The CDR3, as DNA: TGTGCCAGCAGGAGAAAGCGGGTCGAGCAGTACTTC.

The chain couples TRBV9 to TRBJ2-7; weak D call: TRBD2 (6 bases). The CDR3 covers 14 residues. Trimming left V 4 bases short and J 0 bases short, with 11 bases between. The germline gives CDR1 SGDLS, CDR2 YYNGEE. The CDR3 here is CASSSPTSSYEQYF. CDR3 in DNA: TGTGCCAGCAGCTCCCCGACTAGCTCCTACGAGCAGTACTTC.

The chain links TRBV7-9 to TRBJ2-7; 7 bases line up with TRBD1. Germline V lookup: CDR1 SEHNR, CDR2 FQNEAQ (reference sequence). The CDR3 runs 15 residues. V shed 5 bases and J 3 bases; nucleotides not matched to a gene: 10. For the CDR3, the DNA is TGTGCCAGCAGCCCACAAACAGGGGTTCACTACGAGCAGTACTTC. Encoded protein: CASSPQTGVHYEQYF.

V and J are TRBV11-3 and TRBJ2-5; 9 positions match TRBD1. Looked up from germline, CDR1 is SGHNT and CDR2 is YENEEA. The CDR3 has 14 amino acids. V gave up 4 bases and J gave up 3 bases; unmatched junction bases: 3. Written as DNA, the CDR3 is TGTGCCAGCAGCTCATGGGACAGGGAAGAGACCCAGTACTTC. This encodes CASSSWDREETQYF.

The chain recombines TRBV27 with TRBJ1-5; D gene uncertain. CDR3 length equals 14 residues. Trimming removed 1 base at V and 4 bases at J, with 8 bases between. Germline CDR1 reads MNHEY; CDR2 reads SMNVEV (reference sequence). The CDR3 bases are TGTGCCAGCAGTTTATTTGGCAGAAATCAGCCCCAGCATTTT. Translated, it gives CASSLFGRNQPQHF.

This chain connects TRBV18 to TRBJ1-5, with D possibly TRBD1 on 5 matching bases. The CDR3 has 14 amino acids. Germline CDR1 reads KGHSH; CDR2 reads LQKENI. V lost 3 bases and J lost 0, with 6 bases in between. CDR3 coding DNA: TGTGCCAGCTCACCCAGGGATAGCAATCAGCCCCAGCATTTT. Translated, it gives CASSPRDSNQPQHF.

The chain has TRBV30 and TRBJ1-1, with TRBD1 as a possible D gene (6 bases). The CDR3 length is 15 residues. Germline V CDR1 and CDR2: GTSNPN, SVGIG (reference sequence). Trimming took 8 bases from V and 0 from J, leaving 19 bases between them. In DNA, the CDR3 is TGTGCCCCCCCCCAGGACAGAGCCATGAACACTGAAGCTTTCTTT. It codes for CAPPQDRAMNTEAFF.

The chain carries TRBV7-9 and TRBJ1-2; TRBD1 matches 10 bases. The V gene end was trimmed by 4 bases and the J gene end by 6 bases; junction bases not matched to a gene: 5. The CDR3 length is 14 residues. The germline CDR1 and CDR2 sequences are SEHNR and FQNEAQ (reference sequence). CDR3 sequence (DNA): TGTGCCAGCAGCTGGACAGGGGGGAGGGATGGCTACACCTTC. As protein: CASSWTGGRDGYTF. The full variable domain, completed using reference TRBV7-9 and TRBJ1-2, is DTGVSQNPRHKITKRGQNVTFRCDPISEHNRLYWYRQTLGQGPEFLTYFQNEAQLEKSRLLSDRFSAERPKGSFSTLEIQRTEQGDSAMYLCASSWTGGRDGYTFGSGTRLTVV.

This clone was counted a few times. This chain uses TRBV30 with TRBJ1-3; D is perhaps TRBD1 (6 bases). V lost 5 bases to trimming and J lost 1 base, with 6 bases between them. The CDR3 runs to 12 residues. Germline values: CDR1 GTSNPN, CDR2 SVGIG (reference sequence). The CDR3 bases are TGTGCCTGGGACAGGTCTGGAAACACCATATATTTT. This gives the protein CAWDRSGNTIYF.

This CDR3 is CASSLSSGSYNEQFF. DNA for the CDR3: TGTGCCAGCAGCTTAAGTAGCGGAAGTTACAATGAGCAGTTCTTC. The rearrangement uses TRBV7-3 and TRBJ2-1, with D tentatively TRBD2 (6 bases). V was pared by 1 base and J by 4 bases, with 11 bases between. Germline V gene sequence: CDR1 SGHTA, CDR2 FQGTGA. This CDR3 region has 15 residues.

This clone was counted once. The V call is TRBV4-1, the J call TRBJ2-3; D possibly corresponds to TRBD2 (6 bases). The V end lost 2 bases, the J end lost 8 bases, and 20 bases lay between the germline ends. The CDR3 has 16 residues. The V gene's germline CDR1 is MGHRA and CDR2 YSYEKL. Here the CDR3 DNA reads TGCGCCAGCAGCCAACAAGCGGGCCGGGCCTTTTCTACGCAGTATTTT. It yields the protein CASSQQAGRAFSTQYF.

The chain uses TRBV6-6 and TRBJ2-7; the match to TRBD2 covers 9 bases. From germline, CDR1 is MNHNY and CDR2 SVGAGI (reference sequence). This CDR3 has 16 residues. The V gene end was trimmed by 4 bases and the J gene end by 5 bases; junction bases not matched to a gene: 12. Here the CDR3 reads CASSSPRSGGSDEQYF. CDR3 in DNA: TGTGCCAGCAGTTCCCCCAGGAGCGGGGGGTCAGACGAGCAGTACTTC.

This rearrangement joins TRBV5-1 to TRBJ2-5; tentative D call: TRBD1 (6 bases). CDR1 is SGHRS, CDR2 YFSETQ, per germline. This CDR3 has 13 amino acids. Trimming pared 1 base from V and 5 bases from J, leaving 9 bases between. CDR3 in amino acids: CASSLTGWETQYF. DNA for the CDR3: TGCGCCAGCAGCTTGACAGGGTGGGAGACCCAGTACTTC.

This clone has more than one count but fewer than ten. The chain employs TRBV18 and TRBJ2-2; a weak D match, TRBD2 (5 bases). V was pared by 0 bases and J by 7 bases, with 15 bases between. The CDR3 covers 16 residues. Germline-derived CDR1 and CDR2 are KGHSH and LQKENI. CDR3 in amino acids: CASSPPVSGKGGELFF. CDR3 nucleotides: TGTGCCAGCTCACCACCGGTGTCGGGGAAAGGCGGGGAGCTGTTTTTT.

The V gene is TRBV11-3, the J gene TRBJ2-2, with 10 bases that match TRBD2. With 1 base clipped from V and 5 bases from J, the junction kept 13 bases outside the gene matches. This CDR3 region has 19 residues. Germline lookup yields CDR1 SGHNT and CDR2 YENEEA. The CDR3 reads CASSLVGQRGGPGTGELFF. CDR3 nucleotide sequence: TGTGCCAGCAGCTTAGTTGGCCAGCGGGGGGGCCCGGGTACCGGGGAGCTGTTTTTT.

The chain uses TRBV5-1 and TRBJ1-1; D might be TRBD1 (6 bases). Germline assignment: CDR1 SGHRS and CDR2 YFSETQ. Trimming took 3 bases from V and 6 from J, leaving 12 bases between them. The CDR3 is 13 residues long. This CDR3 reads CASSSQGLAEAFF. The CDR3 bases are TGCGCCAGCAGCTCGCAGGGGTTAGCTGAAGCTTTCTTT.

This clone was counted a single time. V gene TRBV9 combines with J gene TRBJ2-3; 7 bases match TRBD2. CDR3 length equals 14 residues. V trimming: 4 bases; J trimming: 4 bases; junction bases outside the gene matches: 6. Germline V gives CDR1 SGDLS, CDR2 YYNGEE. The CDR3 region has the DNA TGTGCCAGCAGCATCCGCGGGAGTTCAGATACGCAGTATTTT. Amino acids: CASSIRGSSDTQYF.

The V gene is TRBV7-2, the J gene TRBJ2-5; D not resolved. Germline CDR1 SGHTA, CDR2 FQGNSA. This CDR3 has 13 residues. Trimming pared 2 bases from V and 5 bases from J, leaving 9 bases between. The CDR3 region has the DNA TGTGCCAGCAGCTTAAGGATGGAGGAGACCCAGTACTTC. Its translation: CASSLRMEETQYF.

This clone has only a few counts. The chain joins TRBV4-2 to TRBJ2-1; TRBD2 might be the D (6 bases). V was trimmed by 1 base and J by 8 bases, leaving 6 bases between them. This CDR3 has 12 amino acids. Germline V gives CDR1 LGHNA, CDR2 YNFKEQ. The CDR3 DNA reads TGTGCCAGCAGCCAAGGGGACTATGAGCAGTTCTTC. This codes for CASSQGDYEQFF.

This chain joins TRBV2 and TRBJ2-7, with 8 bases fitting TRBD1. Germline CDR1 is SNHLY and CDR2 is FYNNEI. The CDR3 extends over 13 amino acids. Trimming cost V 7 bases and J 3 bases; bases outside gene matches: 5. The CDR3 spells CASKWTGRYEQYF. The CDR3 nucleotides are TGTGCCAGCAAGTGGACAGGGCGCTACGAGCAGTACTTC.

This chain joins TRBV9 and TRBJ2-2; tentatively, D is TRBD2 (6 bases). The CDR3 has 16 residues. Germline V gene sequence: CDR1 SGDLS, CDR2 YYNGEE. V dropped 2 bases and J dropped 6 bases, with 17 bases sitting between them. CDR3 amino acids: CASSVGGFGLPGELFF. The CDR3 bases are TGTGCCAGCAGCGTTGGGGGGTTCGGGTTACCCGGGGAGCTGTTTTTT.

The chain joins TRBV7-8 to TRBJ1-5; 8 bases are a match to TRBD1. The CDR3 length is 16 residues. Germline V gene lookup returns CDR1 SGHVS and CDR2 FQNEAQ. After removal of 2 bases from V and 7 bases from J, the junction contained 10 bases not matched to a gene. DNA of the CDR3: TGTGCCAGCAGCTTATACCCAGGGGGCGCGGGGCAGCCCCAGCATTTT. This sequence encodes CASSLYPGGAGQPQHF.

The CDR3 loop is CASSPGQGQPQHF. The CDR3 nucleotides are TGTGCCAGCTCACCGGGACAGGGTCAGCCCCAGCATTTT. This chain links TRBV18 with TRBJ1-5, with TRBD1 identical over 9 bases. The CDR3 is 13 residues long. Germline CDR1 is KGHSH and CDR2 is LQKENI. The junction had 0 bases not matched to a gene; V was cut back by 3 bases and J by 6 bases.

The chain uses TRBV19 and TRBJ1-2, with TRBD1 matching 9 bases. Germline-derived CDR1 and CDR2 are LNHDA and SQIVND (reference sequence). V dropped 3 bases and J dropped 4; count of bases not matched to a gene: 6. This CDR3 spans 15 amino acids. CDR3 DNA sequence: TGTGCCAGTAGTATGGCCGGGACAGGGAGCTATGGCTACACCTTC. Amino acids: CASSMAGTGSYGYTF.